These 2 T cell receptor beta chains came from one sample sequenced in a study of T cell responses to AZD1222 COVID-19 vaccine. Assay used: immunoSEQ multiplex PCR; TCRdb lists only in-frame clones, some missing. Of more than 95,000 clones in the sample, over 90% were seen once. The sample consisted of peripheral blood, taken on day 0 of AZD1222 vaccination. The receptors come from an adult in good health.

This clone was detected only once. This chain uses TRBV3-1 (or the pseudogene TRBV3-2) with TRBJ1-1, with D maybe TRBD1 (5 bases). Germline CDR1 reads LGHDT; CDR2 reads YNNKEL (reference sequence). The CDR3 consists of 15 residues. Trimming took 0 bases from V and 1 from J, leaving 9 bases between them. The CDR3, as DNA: TGTGCCAGCAGCCAAGAGTGGGGCGGGAACACTGAAGCTTTCTTT. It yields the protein CASSQEWGGNTEAFF.

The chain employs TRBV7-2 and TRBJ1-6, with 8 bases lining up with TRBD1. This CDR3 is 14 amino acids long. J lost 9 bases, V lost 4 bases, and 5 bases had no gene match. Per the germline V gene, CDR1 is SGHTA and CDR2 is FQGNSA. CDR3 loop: CASSSDRGSSPLHF. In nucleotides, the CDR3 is TGTGCCAGCAGCTCAGACAGGGGCTCTTCACCCCTCCACTTT.